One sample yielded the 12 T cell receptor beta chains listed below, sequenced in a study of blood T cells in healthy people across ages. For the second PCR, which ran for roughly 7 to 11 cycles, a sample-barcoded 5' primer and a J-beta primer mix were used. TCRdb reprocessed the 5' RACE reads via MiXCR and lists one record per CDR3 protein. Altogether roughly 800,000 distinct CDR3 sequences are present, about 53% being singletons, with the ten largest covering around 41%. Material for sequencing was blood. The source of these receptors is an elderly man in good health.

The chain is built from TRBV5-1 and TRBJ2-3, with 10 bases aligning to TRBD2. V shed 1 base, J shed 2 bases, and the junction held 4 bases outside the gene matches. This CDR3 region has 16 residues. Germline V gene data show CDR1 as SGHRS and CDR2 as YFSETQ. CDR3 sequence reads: CASSLRLAGATDTQYF. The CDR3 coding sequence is TGCGCCAGCAGCTTGCGCCTAGCGGGGGCCACAGATACGCAGTATTTT.

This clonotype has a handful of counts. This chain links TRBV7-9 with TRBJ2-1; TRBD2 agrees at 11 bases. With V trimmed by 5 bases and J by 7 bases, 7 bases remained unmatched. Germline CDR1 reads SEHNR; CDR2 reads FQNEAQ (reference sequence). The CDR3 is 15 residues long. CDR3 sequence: CASSVLAGERNEQFF. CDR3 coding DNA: TGTGCCAGCAGCGTACTAGCGGGAGAGAGGAATGAGCAGTTCTTC.

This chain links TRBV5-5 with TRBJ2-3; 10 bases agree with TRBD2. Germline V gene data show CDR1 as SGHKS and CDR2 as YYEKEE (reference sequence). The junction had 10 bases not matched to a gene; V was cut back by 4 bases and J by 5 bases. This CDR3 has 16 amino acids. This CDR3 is CASSILAGVLQDTQYF. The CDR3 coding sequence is TGTGCCAGCAGCATCCTAGCGGGAGTCCTCCAAGATACGCAGTATTTT.

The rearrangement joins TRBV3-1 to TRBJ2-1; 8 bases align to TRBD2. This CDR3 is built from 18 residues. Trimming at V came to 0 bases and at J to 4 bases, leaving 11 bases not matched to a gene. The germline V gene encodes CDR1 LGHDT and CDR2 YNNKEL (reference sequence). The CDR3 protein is CASSQDSAASGSYNEQFF. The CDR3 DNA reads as TGTGCCAGCAGCCAAGATAGTGCGGCTAGCGGGTCGTACAATGAGCAGTTCTTC.

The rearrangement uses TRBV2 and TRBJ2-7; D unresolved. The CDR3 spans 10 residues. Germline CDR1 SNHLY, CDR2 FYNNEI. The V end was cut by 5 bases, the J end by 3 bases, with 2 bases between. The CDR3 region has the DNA TGTGCCAGCAGTATCTACGAGCAGTACTTC. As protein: CASSIYEQYF.

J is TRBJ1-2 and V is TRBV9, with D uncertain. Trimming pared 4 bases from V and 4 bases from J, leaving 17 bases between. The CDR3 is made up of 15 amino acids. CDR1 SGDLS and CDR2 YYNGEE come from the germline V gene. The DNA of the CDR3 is TGTGCCAGCAGCCCTCCCGGCCGGACCTTCTATGGCTACACCTTC. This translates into CASSPPGRTFYGYTF.

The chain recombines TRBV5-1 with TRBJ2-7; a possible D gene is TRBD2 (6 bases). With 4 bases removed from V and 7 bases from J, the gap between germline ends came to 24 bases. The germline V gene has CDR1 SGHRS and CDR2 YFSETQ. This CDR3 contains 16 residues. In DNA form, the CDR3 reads TGCGCCAGCAGCCTTGATCAGCTCGGAGGGTACAATGAGCAGTACTTC. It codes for CASSLDQLGGYNEQYF.

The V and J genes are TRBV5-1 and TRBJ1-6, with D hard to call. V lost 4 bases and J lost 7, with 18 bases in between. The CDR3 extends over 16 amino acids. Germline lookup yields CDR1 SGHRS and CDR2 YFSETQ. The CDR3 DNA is TGCGCCAGCAGCCCAAACCCGGGAACCAACAATTCACCCCTCCACTTT. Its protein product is CASSPNPGTNNSPLHF.

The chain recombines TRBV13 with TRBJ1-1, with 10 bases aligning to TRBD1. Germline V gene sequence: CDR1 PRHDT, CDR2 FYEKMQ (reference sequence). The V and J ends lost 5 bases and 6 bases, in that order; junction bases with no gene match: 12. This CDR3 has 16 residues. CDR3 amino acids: CASSTRDRGREAEAFF. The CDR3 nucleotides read TGTGCCAGCAGCACCCGAGACAGGGGGCGCGAGGCTGAAGCTTTCTTT.

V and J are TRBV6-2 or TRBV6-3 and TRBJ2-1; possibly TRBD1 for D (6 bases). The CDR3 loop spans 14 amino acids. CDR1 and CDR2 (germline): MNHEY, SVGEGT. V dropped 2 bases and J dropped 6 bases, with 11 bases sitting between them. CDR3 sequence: CASSYHTGFNEQFF. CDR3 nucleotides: TGTGCCAGCAGTTACCACACAGGGTTCAATGAGCAGTTCTTC.

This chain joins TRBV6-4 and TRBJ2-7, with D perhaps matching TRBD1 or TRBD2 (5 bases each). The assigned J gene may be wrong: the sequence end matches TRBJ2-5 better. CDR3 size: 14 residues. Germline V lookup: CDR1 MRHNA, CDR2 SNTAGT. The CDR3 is CASSRGLKGETQYF. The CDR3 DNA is TGTGCCAGCAGCCGGGGCCTTAAGGGGGAGACCCAGTACTTC.

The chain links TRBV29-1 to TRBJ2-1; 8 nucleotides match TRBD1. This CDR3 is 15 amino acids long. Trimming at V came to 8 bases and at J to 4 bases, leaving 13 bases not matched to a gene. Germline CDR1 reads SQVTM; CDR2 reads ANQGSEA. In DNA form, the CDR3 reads TGCAGCCTCTCGGGACCGGGACAGGTTTACAATGAGCAGTTCTTC. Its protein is CSLSGPGQVYNEQFF.